These 5 T cell receptor beta chains were all obtained from the same sample, sequenced in a study of blood T cell repertoires in COVID-19. The table came from immunoSEQ multiplex PCR; TCRdb's copy has only in-frame clones and leaves some out. The sample holds 35,000 to 45,000 clones; approximately 80% are singletons and the top ten take under 20%. Sequencing input: peripheral blood. The receptors originated from a man in his 70s with acute or convalescent COVID-19.

The genes are TRBV3-1 (or the pseudogene TRBV3-2) and TRBJ1-2; D perhaps matches TRBD1 (5 bases). CDR3 length equals 15 residues. V was clipped by 4 bases and J by 8 bases, with 20 bases between them. Germline values: CDR1 LGHDT, CDR2 YNNKEL (reference sequence). The CDR3 spells CASSPQRSEKGGYTF. The CDR3 DNA sequence: TGTGCCAGCAGCCCCCAAAGATCCGAAAAGGGGGGCTACACCTTC.

This clone appeared a few times. The chain has TRBV9 and TRBJ2-2; 7 nucleotides line up with TRBD1. The germline CDR1 and CDR2 sequences are SGDLS and YYNGEE. V trimming: 1 base; J trimming: 8 bases; junction bases outside the gene matches: 2. The CDR3 sequence is 13 residues long. CDR3: CASSVRDSGELFF. Written as DNA, the CDR3 is TGTGCCAGCAGCGTACGGGACAGTGGGGAGCTGTTTTTT.

The chain recombines TRBV19 with TRBJ1-5; 7 positions match TRBD1. The V segment lost 5 bases and the J segment 7 bases; nucleotides outside the gene matches: 5. This CDR3 is 13 amino acids long. Germline V gene sequence: CDR1 LNHDA, CDR2 SQIVND (reference sequence). CDR3: CASSDRAHQPQHF. In nucleotides, the CDR3 is TGTGCCAGTAGTGACAGGGCTCACCAGCCCCAGCATTTT.

The chain links TRBV5-1 to TRBJ1-5, with D possibly TRBD1 on 5 matching bases. This CDR3 has 17 residues. Germline V gene data show CDR1 as SGHRS and CDR2 as YFSETQ. The V end lost 0 bases, the J end lost 2 bases, and 15 bases lay between the germline ends. In nucleotides, the CDR3 is TGCGCCAGCAGCTTGGTGGCGACAGAGATTCGCAATCAGCCCCAGCATTTT. It yields the protein CASSLVATEIRNQPQHF.

This clone appeared a single time. The rearrangement uses TRBV9 and TRBJ1-6; weak D call: TRBD1 (5 bases). This CDR3 contains 16 residues. V lost 3 bases and J lost 9, with 19 bases in between. CDR1 is SGDLS, CDR2 YYNGEE, per germline. The CDR3 DNA is TGTGCCAGCAGCGATGGGGCGACATACTCCGGTTCACCCCTCCACTTT. The encoded protein is CASSDGATYSGSPLHF.